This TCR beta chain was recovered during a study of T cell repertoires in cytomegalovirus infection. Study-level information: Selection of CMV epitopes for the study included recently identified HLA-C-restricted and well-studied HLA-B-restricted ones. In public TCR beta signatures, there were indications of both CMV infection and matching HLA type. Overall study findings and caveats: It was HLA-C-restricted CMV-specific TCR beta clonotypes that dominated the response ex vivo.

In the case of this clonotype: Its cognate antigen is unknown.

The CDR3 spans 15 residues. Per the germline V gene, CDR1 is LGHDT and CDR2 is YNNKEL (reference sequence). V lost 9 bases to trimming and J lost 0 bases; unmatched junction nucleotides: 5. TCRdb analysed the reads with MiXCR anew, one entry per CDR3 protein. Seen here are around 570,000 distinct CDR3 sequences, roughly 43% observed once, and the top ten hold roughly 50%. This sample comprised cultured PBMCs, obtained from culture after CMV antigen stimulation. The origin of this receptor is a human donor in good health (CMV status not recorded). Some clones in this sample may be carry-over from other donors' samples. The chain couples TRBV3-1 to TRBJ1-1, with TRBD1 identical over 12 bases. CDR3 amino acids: CARAGTGGMNTEAFF. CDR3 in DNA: TGTGCCAGAGCAGGGACAGGGGGCATGAACACTGAAGCTTTCTTT.